The rows below give T cell receptor beta chains drawn from one sample of a study of OX40 agonist ivuxolimab in advanced cancers. The method was immunoSEQ multiplex PCR; TCRdb's version includes in-frame clones alone and lacks a portion of them. The table includes some 80,000 clones, 92% detected once. The input for sequencing was CD4+ or CD8+ T cells sorted from blood, taken in a trial of the OX40 agonist ivuxolimab. These receptors were taken from an adult with an advanced solid tumor such as melanoma, head and neck, liver or kidney cancer. Each CDR3 is given with its conserved first and last residue. The D gene is left open where the match is weak. The listing skips clone size in some rows; elsewhere it reads once, few, many or a size class.

v_gene	j_gene	d_gene	abundance	CDR3nt	CDR3aa
TRBV2	TRBJ2-7	TRBD1	NA	TGTGCCAGCAGTGAACCTCCGGGACAGAGCTTCTCCTACGAGCAGTACTTC	CASSEPPGQSFSYEQYF
TRBV5-6	TRBJ2-3	TRBD1	NA	TGTGCCAGCAGCTGGGGGGACAGGGCGTCGGCAGATACGCAGTATTTT	CASSWGDRASADTQYF
TRBV19	TRBJ2-1	NA	NA	TGTGCCAGTAGTATAGAGGCGAGCTCCTACAATGAGCAGTTCTTC	CASSIEASSYNEQFF
TRBV5-6	TRBJ1-5	TRBD1	once	TGTGCCAGCAGCTTGGGACAGGGCGCCGGTCAGCCCCAGCATTTT	CASSLGQGAGQPQHF
TRBV18	TRBJ2-3	NA	NA	TGTGCCAGCTCACCACGGGACGGCACAGATACGCAGTATTTT	CASSPRDGTDTQYF
TRBV11-2	TRBJ2-3	NA	NA	TGTGCCAGCAGCTCGAGGGACCGCTCGAGGGATACGCAGTATTTT	CASSSRDRSRDTQYF
TRBV30	TRBJ2-1	NA	NA	TGTGCCTGGAATCTCGGGTCTCCTAGCGTGAATGAGCAGTTCTTC	CAWNLGSPSVNEQFF
TRBV30	TRBJ1-3	NA	NA	TGTGCTGCTATCGGTGGACCTGGAAACACCATATATTTT	CAAIGGPGNTIYF
TRBV6-6	TRBJ1-1	TRBD1	NA	TGTGCCAGCAGTTACGGACAGGGGATCACTGAAGCTTTCTTT	CASSYGQGITEAFF
TRBV7-9	TRBJ2-2	NA	once	TGTGCCAGCAGCTATCCGACTAACTCTACGTCCACCGGGGAGCTGTTTTTT	CASSYPTNSTSTGELFF
TRBV7-6	TRBJ2-7	TRBD1	NA	TGTGCCAGCAGCCACAGGGGCTCCTACGAGCAGTACTTC	CASSHRGSYEQYF
TRBV4-3	TRBJ2-1	NA	NA	TGCGCCAGCAGCCAAGATCGAATGCCCAGGGGCAATGAGCAGTTCTTC	CASSQDRMPRGNEQFF
TRBV7-8	TRBJ2-2	NA	NA	TGTGCCAGCAGCCATCACCCGCAGGGTGGCACCGGGGAGCTGTTTTTT	CASSHHPQGGTGELFF
TRBV5-4	TRBJ1-5	TRBD1	NA	TGTGCCAGCAGCTTCCCCGACAGGGTCGCGAGCAAGATGAGCAATCAGCCCCAGCATTTT	CASSFPDRVASKMSNQPQHF
TRBV5-6	TRBJ2-3	NA	NA	TGTGCCAGCAGCCCAGGTCCGGGCACAGATACGCAGTATTTT	CASSPGPGTDTQYF
TRBV5-1	TRBJ2-5	NA	once	TGCGCCAGCAGCTGTCCCAGCGATCAAGAGACCCAGTACTTC	CASSCPSDQETQYF
TRBV5-1	TRBJ2-7	TRBD2	NA	TGCGCCAGCAGCTTGGGTAGCGGGGGGTCCTACGAGCAGTACTTC	CASSLGSGGSYEQYF